The 5 T cell receptor beta chains below were found in one sample sequenced in a study of T cells in Graves' hyperthyroidism and ophthalmopathy. Amplified TCR beta CDR3 regions derived from RNA transcripts. RT-PCR in the first round (using the HTBI primer set) targeted the TCR CDR3. TCRdb recomputed calls from the multiplex PCR reads with MiXCR, one row per CDR3 protein. The table lists about 560,000 distinct CDR3 sequences, approximately 15% of them singletons. The specimen was blood. These receptors all stem from a woman in her 30s with Graves' hyperthyroidism.

The chain uses TRBV5-4 and TRBJ2-2, with 12 bases fitting TRBD1. With V trimmed by 3 bases and J by 7 bases, 7 bases remained unmatched. There are 16 residues in the CDR3. CDR1 is SGHNT and CDR2 is YYREEE in the germline V gene (reference sequence). The CDR3 here is CASSSGTGGAIGELFF. CDR3 DNA sequence: TGTGCCAGCAGCTCCGGGACAGGGGGCGCGATCGGGGAGCTGTTTTTT.

A word on this clonotype: Because the CDR3 is missing its conserved closing phenylalanine or tryptophan, this is likely a read error. The V and J genes are TRBV19 and TRBJ2-7; D ambiguous. The CDR3 length is 14 residues. The V end was cut by 3 bases, the J end by 2 bases, with 11 bases between. Looked up from germline, CDR1 is LNHDA and CDR2 is SQIVND (reference sequence). The CDR3 DNA reads as TGTGCCAGTAGTATCCAGAACCTTCCCTACGAGCAGTACTCC. Protein: CASSIQNLPYEQYS.

This clonotype came up many times. This chain joins TRBV27 and TRBJ2-7; D is perhaps TRBD1 (5 bases). V was clipped by 4 bases and J by 3 bases, with 19 bases between them. Germline loops: CDR1 MNHEY, CDR2 SMNVEV (reference sequence). The length of the CDR3 is 16 residues. CDR3 amino acids: CASSSLRAAGIYEQYF. CDR3 nucleotide sequence: TGTGCCAGCAGTTCCTTAAGGGCGGCAGGGATCTACGAGCAGTACTTC.

The chain links TRBV29-1 to TRBJ2-1; possible D gene TRBD1, 5 bases. Looked up from germline, CDR1 is SQVTM and CDR2 is ANQGSEA. V was clipped by 4 bases and J by 4 bases, with 20 bases between them. This CDR3 has 16 amino acids. CDR3 in DNA: TGCAGCGTTGGGAAGGGGCCGGACCCCGCTTACAATGAGCAGTTCTTC. Amino acid sequence: CSVGKGPDPAYNEQFF.

About this clonotype: One base away lies a much larger clone, so this may be a sequencing read error. The chain links TRBV6-2 or TRBV6-3 to TRBJ2-5; TRBD2 agrees at 9 bases. Germline lookup yields CDR1 MNHEY and CDR2 SVGEGT. V dropped 5 bases and J dropped 3; count of bases not matched to a gene: 22. The CDR3 consists of 20 residues. This CDR3 reads CASSPTTSSLAGRAEETQYF. The DNA for the CDR3 is TGTGCCAGCAGTCCCACCACCTCAAGCCTAGCGGGAAGGGCTGAAGAGACCCAGTACTTC.